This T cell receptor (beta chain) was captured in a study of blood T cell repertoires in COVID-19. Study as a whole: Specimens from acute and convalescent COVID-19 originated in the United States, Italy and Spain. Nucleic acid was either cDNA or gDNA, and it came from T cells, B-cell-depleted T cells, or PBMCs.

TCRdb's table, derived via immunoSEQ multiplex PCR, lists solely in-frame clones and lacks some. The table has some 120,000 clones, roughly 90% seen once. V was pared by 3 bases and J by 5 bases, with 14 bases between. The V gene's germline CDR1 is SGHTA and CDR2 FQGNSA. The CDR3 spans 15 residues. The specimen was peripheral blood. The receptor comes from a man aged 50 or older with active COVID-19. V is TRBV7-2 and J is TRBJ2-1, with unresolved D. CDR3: CASSLGPSPNNEQFF. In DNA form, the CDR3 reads TGTGCCAGCAGCTTGGGCCCAAGTCCGAACAATGAGCAGTTCTTC.